This T cell receptor beta chain was profiled in a study of blood T cell repertoires in COVID-19. In the study overall: The United States, Italy and Spain supplied acute and convalescent COVID-19 samples. Nucleic acid was either cDNA or gDNA, and it came from T cells, B-cell-depleted T cells, or PBMCs.

V was shortened by 0 bases and J by 0 bases, with 15 bases between the two germline ends. This CDR3 has 17 residues. From germline, CDR1 is LGHNA and CDR2 YSLEER. The method was immunoSEQ multiplex PCR; TCRdb's version includes in-frame clones alone and lacks a portion of them. Among 200,000 to 250,000 clones listed, roughly 88% were seen once. This sequence joins TRBV4-3 and TRBJ2-7, with a weak D call TRBD1 (6 bases). The source is a woman aged 40 to 50 who had recovered from COVID-19. What was sequenced was peripheral blood. The CDR3 bases are TGCGCCAGCAGCCAAGATAATTTCGGGACATTCTCCTACGAGCAGTACTTC. Residues: CASSQDNFGTFSYEQYF.